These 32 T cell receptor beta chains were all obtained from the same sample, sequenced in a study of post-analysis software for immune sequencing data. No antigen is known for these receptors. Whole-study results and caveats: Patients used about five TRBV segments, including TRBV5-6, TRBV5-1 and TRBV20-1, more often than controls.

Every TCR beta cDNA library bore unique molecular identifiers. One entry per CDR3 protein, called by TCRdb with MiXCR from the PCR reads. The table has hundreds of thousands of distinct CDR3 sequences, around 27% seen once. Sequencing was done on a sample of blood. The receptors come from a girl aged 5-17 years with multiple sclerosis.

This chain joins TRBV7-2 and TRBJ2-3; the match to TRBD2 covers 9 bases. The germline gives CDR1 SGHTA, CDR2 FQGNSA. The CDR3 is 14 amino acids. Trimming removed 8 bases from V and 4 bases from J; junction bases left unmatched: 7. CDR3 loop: CASGIAGVSDTQYF. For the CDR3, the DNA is TGTGCCAGCGGCATAGCGGGAGTATCAGATACGCAGTATTTT. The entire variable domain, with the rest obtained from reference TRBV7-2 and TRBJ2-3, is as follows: GAGVSQSPSNKVTEKGKDVELRCDPISGHTALYWYRQSLGQGLEFLIYFQGNSAPDKSGLPSDRFSAERTGGSVSTLTIQRTQQEDSAVYLCASGIAGVSDTQYFGPGTRLTVL.

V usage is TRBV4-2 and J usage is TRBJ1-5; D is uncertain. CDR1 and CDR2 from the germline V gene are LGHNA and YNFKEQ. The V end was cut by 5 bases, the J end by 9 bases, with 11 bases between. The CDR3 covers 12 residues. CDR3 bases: TGTGCCAGCAGCTTTTTGTCGGGGCCCCAGCATTTT. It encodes CASSFLSGPQHF.

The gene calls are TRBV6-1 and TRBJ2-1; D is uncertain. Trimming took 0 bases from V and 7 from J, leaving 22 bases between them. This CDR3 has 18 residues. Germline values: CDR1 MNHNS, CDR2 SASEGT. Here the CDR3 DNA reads TGTGCCAGCAGTGAAGCGTTTCCGCCCCCGGCGGCTAGGAATGAGCAGTTCTTC. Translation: CASSEAFPPPAARNEQFF.

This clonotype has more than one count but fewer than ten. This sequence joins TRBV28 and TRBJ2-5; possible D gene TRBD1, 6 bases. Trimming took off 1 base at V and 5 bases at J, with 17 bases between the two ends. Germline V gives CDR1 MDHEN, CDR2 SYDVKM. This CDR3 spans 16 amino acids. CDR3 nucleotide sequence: TGTGCCAGCAGTTTATCGAGCAGGGGTTCCCTGGAGACCCAGTACTTC. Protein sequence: CASSLSSRGSLETQYF.

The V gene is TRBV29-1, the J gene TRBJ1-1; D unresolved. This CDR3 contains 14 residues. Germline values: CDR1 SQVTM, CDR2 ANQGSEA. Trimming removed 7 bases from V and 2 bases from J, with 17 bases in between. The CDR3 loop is CSALVGPLNTEAFF. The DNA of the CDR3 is TGCAGCGCCTTAGTCGGCCCCCTTAACACTGAAGCTTTCTTT.

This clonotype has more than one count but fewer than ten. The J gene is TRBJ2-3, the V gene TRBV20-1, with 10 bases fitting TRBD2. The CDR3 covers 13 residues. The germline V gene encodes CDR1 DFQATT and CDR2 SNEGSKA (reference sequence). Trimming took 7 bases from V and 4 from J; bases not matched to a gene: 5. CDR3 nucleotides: TGCAGTGTCAGCGGGAGGGGCGCAGATACGCAGTATTTT. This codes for CSVSGRGADTQYF.

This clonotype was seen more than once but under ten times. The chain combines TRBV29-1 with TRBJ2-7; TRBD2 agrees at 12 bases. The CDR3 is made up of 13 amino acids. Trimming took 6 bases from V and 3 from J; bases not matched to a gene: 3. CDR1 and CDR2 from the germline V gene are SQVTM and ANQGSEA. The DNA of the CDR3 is TGCAGCGTACCACTAGCGGGAGGCTACGAGCAGTACTTC. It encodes CSVPLAGGYEQYF.

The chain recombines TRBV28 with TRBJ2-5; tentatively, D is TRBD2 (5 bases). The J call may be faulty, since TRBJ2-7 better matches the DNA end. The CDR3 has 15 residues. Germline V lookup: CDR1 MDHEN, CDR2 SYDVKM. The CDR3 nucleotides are TGTGCCAGCACCTTACCGGGTCTCGGAGGAAACGAGCAGTACTTC. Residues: CASTLPGLGGNEQYF.

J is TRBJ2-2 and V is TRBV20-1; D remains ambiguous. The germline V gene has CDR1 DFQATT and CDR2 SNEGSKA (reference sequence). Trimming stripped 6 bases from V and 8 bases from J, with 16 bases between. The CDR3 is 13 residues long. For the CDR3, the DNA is TGCAGTGCACAAACCTCCGATACGGGGGAGCTGTTTTTT. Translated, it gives CSAQTSDTGELFF.

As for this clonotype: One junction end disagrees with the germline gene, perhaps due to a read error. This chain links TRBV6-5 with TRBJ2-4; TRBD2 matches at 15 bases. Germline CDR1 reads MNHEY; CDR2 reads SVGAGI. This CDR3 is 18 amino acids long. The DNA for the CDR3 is TGTGCCAGCAGTTACTCCGGGACTAGCGGGGGGCTTAAAAACACTCAGTACTTC. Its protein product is CASSYSGTSGGLKNTQYF.

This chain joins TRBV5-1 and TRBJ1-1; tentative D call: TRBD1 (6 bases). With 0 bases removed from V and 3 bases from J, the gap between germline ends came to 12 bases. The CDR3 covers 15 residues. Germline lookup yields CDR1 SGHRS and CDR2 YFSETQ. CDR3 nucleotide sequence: TGCGCCAGCAGCTTGGGTGCCGCAGGGGACACTGAAGCTTTCTTT. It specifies CASSLGAAGDTEAFF.

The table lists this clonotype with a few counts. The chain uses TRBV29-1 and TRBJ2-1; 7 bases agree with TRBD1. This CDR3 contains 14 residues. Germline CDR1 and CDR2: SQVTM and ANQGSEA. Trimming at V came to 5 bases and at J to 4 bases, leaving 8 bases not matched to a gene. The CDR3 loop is CSVTITRGYNEQFF. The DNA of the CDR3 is TGCAGCGTTACCATCACCAGGGGGTACAATGAGCAGTTCTTC.

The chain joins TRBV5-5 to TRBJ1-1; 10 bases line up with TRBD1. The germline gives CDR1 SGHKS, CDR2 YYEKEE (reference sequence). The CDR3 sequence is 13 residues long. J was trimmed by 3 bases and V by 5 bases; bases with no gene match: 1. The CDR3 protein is CASRGQGHTEAFF. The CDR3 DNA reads TGTGCCAGCAGGGGACAGGGGCACACTGAAGCTTTCTTT.

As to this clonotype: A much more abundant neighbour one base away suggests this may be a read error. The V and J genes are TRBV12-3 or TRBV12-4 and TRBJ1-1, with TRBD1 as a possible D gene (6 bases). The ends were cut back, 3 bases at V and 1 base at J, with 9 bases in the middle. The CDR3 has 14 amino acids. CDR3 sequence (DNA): TGTGCCAGCAGTTTGAAAGGGGGGAACACTGAAGCTTTCTTT. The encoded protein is CASSLKGGNTEAFF.

CDR3 region: CSASGQSSYNSPLHF. The CDR3 coding sequence is TGCAGTGCATCGGGACAGAGCTCCTATAATTCACCCCTCCACTTT. This chain links TRBV20-1 with TRBJ1-6; 7 bases agree with TRBD1. The V gene end was trimmed by 6 bases and the J gene end by 0 bases; junction bases not matched to a gene: 5. The CDR3 is 15 residues long. CDR1 and CDR2 from the germline V gene are DFQATT and SNEGSKA (reference sequence).

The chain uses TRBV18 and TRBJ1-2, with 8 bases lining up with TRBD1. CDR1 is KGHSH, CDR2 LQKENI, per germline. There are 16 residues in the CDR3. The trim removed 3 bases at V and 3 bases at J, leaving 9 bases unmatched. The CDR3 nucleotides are TGTGCCAGCTCACCGGCTGGGACAGGCAACTACTATGGCTACACCTTC. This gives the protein CASSPAGTGNYYGYTF.

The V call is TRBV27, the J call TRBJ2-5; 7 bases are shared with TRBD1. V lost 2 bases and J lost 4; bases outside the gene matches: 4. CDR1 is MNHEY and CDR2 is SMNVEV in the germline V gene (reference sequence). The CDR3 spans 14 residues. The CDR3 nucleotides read TGTGCCAGCAGTTTAAACACAGGGGTAGAGACCCAGTACTTC. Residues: CASSLNTGVETQYF.

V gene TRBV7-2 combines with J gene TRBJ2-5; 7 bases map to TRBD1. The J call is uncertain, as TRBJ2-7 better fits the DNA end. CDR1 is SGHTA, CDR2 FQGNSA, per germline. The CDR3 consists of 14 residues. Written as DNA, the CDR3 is TGTGCCAGCAGCGGAGGACAGGAAGGCTACGAGCAGTACTTC. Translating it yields CASSGGQEGYEQYF.

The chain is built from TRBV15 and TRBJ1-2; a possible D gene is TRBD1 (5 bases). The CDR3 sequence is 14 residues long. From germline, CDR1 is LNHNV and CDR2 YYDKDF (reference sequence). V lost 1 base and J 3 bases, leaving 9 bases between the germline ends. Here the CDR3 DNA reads TGTGCCACCAGCAGAGGAGGGACGGACTATGGCTACACCTTC. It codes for CATSRGGTDYGYTF.

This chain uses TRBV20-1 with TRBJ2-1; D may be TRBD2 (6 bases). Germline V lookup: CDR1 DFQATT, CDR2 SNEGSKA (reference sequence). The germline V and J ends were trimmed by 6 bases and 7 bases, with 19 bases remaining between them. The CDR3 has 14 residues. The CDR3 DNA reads TGCAGTGCAGGGACGGACTACTCCGGGAATGAGCAGTTCTTC. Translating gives CSAGTDYSGNEQFF.

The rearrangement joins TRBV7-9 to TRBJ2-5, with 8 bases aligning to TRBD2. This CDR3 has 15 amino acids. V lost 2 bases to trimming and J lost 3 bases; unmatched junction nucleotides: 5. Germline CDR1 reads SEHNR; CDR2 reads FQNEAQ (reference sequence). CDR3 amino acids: CASSLRGGLEETQYF. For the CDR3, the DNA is TGTGCCAGCAGCTTACGGGGGGGCCTAGAAGAGACCCAGTACTTC. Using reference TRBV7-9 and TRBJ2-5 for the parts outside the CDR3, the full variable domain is DTGVSQNPRHKITKRGQNVTFRCDPISEHNRLYWYRQTLGQGPEFLTYFQNEAQLEKSRLLSDRFSAERPKGSFSTLEIQRTEQGDSAMYLCASSLRGGLEETQYFGPGTRLLVL.

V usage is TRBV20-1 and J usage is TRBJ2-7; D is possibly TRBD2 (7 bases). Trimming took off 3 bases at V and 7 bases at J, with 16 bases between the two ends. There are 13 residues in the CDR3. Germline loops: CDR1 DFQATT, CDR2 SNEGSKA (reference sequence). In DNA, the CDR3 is TGCAGTGCTAGTTTTCGGGGGGCAGGAGAGCAGTACTTC. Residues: CSASFRGAGEQYF.

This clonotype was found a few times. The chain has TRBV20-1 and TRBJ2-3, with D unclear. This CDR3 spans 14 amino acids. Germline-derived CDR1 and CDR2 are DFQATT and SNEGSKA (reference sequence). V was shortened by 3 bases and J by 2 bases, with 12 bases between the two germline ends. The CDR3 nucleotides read TGCAGTGCTAGCCAAGTGTCGTACACAGATACGCAGTATTTT. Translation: CSASQVSYTDTQYF.

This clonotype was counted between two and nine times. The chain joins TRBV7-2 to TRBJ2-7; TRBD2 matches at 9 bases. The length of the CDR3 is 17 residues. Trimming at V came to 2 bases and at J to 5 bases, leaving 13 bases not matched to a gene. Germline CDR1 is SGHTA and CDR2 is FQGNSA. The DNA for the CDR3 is TGTGCCAGCAGCTTATTAGGGGCGGGAGGGCCCCCGCACGAGCAGTACTTC. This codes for CASSLLGAGGPPHEQYF.

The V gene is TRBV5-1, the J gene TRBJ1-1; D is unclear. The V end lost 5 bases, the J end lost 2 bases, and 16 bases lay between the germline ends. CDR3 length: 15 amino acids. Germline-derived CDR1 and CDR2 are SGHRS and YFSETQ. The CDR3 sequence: CASSSMGMGNTEAFF. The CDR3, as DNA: TGCGCCAGCAGTTCGATGGGTATGGGAAACACTGAAGCTTTCTTT.

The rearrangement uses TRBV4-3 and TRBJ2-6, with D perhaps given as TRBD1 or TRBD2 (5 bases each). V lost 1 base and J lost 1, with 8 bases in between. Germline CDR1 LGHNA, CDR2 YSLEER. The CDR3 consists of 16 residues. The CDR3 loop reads CASSQGGVSGANVLTF. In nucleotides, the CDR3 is TGCGCCAGCAGCCAAGGAGGGGTTTCTGGGGCCAACGTCCTGACTTTC.

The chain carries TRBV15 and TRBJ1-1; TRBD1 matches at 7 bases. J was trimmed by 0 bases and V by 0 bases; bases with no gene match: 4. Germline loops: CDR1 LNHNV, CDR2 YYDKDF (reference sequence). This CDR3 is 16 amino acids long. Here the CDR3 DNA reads TGTGCCACCAGCAGAGATCTGGGACAGTTGAACACTGAAGCTTTCTTT. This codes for CATSRDLGQLNTEAFF.

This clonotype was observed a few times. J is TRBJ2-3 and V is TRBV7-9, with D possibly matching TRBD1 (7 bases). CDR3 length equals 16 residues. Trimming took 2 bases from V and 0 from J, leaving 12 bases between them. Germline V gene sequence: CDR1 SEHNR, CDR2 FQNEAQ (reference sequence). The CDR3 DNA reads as TGTGCCAGCAGCTTACAGGGGGGCTTAAGCACAGATACGCAGTATTTT. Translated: CASSLQGGLSTDTQYF.

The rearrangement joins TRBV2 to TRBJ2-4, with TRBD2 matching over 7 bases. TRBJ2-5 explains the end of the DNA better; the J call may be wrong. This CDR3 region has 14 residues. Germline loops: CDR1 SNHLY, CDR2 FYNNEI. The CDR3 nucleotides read TGTGCCAGCGGCCAGCGGGGCCCCCAAGAGACCCAGTACTTC. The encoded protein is CASGQRGPQETQYF.

The CDR3 nucleotides read TGTGCCAGCACTACACTAGCGGTCACCGGGGAGCTGTTTTTT. Protein sequence: CASTTLAVTGELFF. The V call is TRBV6-1, the J call TRBJ2-2; 8 nucleotides line up with TRBD2. Trimming at V came to 7 bases and at J to 4 bases, leaving 5 bases not matched to a gene. Germline assignment: CDR1 MNHNS and CDR2 SASEGT. The CDR3 is 14 amino acids.

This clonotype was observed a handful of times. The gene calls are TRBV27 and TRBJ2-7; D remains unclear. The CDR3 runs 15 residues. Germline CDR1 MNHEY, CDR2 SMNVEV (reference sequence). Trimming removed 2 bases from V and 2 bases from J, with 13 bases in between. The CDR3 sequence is CASSLDHTPAYEQYF. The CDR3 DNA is TGTGCCAGCAGTTTAGATCACACCCCGGCCTACGAGCAGTACTTC.

Here the CDR3 reads CASSPPVEGSQYF. The CDR3 region has the DNA TGTGCCAGCTCACCACCGGTTGAGGGGTCCCAGTACTTC. The chain uses TRBV18 and TRBJ2-5, with D perhaps TRBD1 or TRBD2 (5 bases each). The CDR3 totals 13 residues. Deletions cut 0 bases from V and 9 bases from J, with 11 bases between. Germline lookup yields CDR1 KGHSH and CDR2 LQKENI.